This T cell receptor (beta chain) was sequenced for a study of OX40 agonist ivuxolimab in advanced cancers. TCRdb keeps only in-frame clones here, not all; method: immunoSEQ multiplex PCR. Of more than 20,000 clones listed, 85% were seen once; the top ten hold 37%. Findings and limits, study-wide: Nonresponders included some who also had low normalized T-cell clonal expansion.

The CDR3 runs to 18 residues. Trimming cost V 0 bases and J 10 bases; bases outside gene matches: 18. Germline CDR1 and CDR2: SGHRS and YFSETQ. A remark on this clone: Antigen specificity is unknown.

This chain joins TRBV5-1 and TRBJ2-1; 8 nucleotides match TRBD1. This receptor was taken from an adult with an advanced solid tumor such as melanoma, head and neck, liver or kidney cancer. The sample in question was CD4+ or CD8+ T cells sorted from blood, obtained in a trial of the OX40 agonist ivuxolimab. CDR3 sequence reads: CASSLGRGDRPYRREQFF. Written as DNA, the CDR3 is TGCGCCAGCAGCTTGGGTCGCGGGGACAGGCCCTACCGACGCGAGCAGTTCTTC.